These 19 T cell receptor beta chains originate from one sample sequenced in a study of blood T cell repertoires in COVID-19. The protocol was immunoSEQ multiplex PCR, while the TCRdb copy is restricted to in-frame clones and leaves out a portion. This table has approximately 21,000 clones, around nine tenths appearing once. Material for sequencing was peripheral blood. These TCRs come from a human donor with active COVID-19. The donor label of this sample is uncertain.

The chain is built from TRBV11-3 and TRBJ1-6, with D perhaps TRBD1 (5 bases). In germline, CDR1 is SGHNT, CDR2 YENEEA. The CDR3 has 15 residues. The germline V and J ends were trimmed by 0 bases and 9 bases, with 12 bases remaining between them. CDR3 in amino acids: CASSLEGALPSPLHF. The CDR3 DNA reads TGTGCCAGCAGCTTAGAAGGGGCTCTACCTTCACCCCTCCACTTT.

This chain uses TRBV7-2 with TRBJ2-1, with 14 nucleotides matching TRBD2. Germline assignment: CDR1 SGHTA and CDR2 FQGNSA. The CDR3 runs 16 residues. V shed 3 bases and J 9 bases; nucleotides not matched to a gene: 7. The CDR3 is CASSFGLAGGLGEQFF. The CDR3 DNA reads as TGTGCCAGCAGCTTTGGACTAGCGGGAGGTCTTGGTGAGCAGTTCTTC.

CDR3 loop: CASSPPSEAGVADTQYF. The CDR3 nucleotides read TGTGCCAGCAGTCCCCCGTCCGAGGCGGGAGTGGCAGATACGCAGTATTTT. The gene calls are TRBV6-6 and TRBJ2-3; 7 bases agree with TRBD2. The germline V gene encodes CDR1 MNHNY and CDR2 SVGAGI (reference sequence). This CDR3 has 17 amino acids. J gave up 4 bases and V 5 bases, and 15 bases lay outside the gene matches.

The rearrangement uses TRBV5-1 and TRBJ2-1; TRBD2 matches at 9 bases. Germline V CDR1 and CDR2: SGHRS, YFSETQ. Trimming at V came to 4 bases and at J to 15 bases, leaving 8 bases not matched to a gene. The CDR3 consists of 12 residues. This CDR3 is CASSTGLARAFF. CDR3 sequence (DNA): TGCGCCAGCAGCACGGGACTAGCTCGCGCGTTCTTC.

The J gene is TRBJ2-7, the V gene TRBV6-2 or TRBV6-3; the match to TRBD1 covers 9 bases. Trimming removed 6 bases from V and 5 bases from J; junction bases left unmatched: 8. The CDR3 length is 14 residues. Germline V gene sequence: CDR1 MNHEY, CDR2 SVGEGT. CDR3 nucleotides: TGTGCCAGCAGCCTCCGGGACAGGGCCGACGAGCAGTACTTC. Its protein product is CASSLRDRADEQYF.

This chain links TRBV20-1 with TRBJ1-2; maybe TRBD1 (5 bases). Trimming pared 3 bases from V and 8 bases from J, leaving 16 bases between. Germline loops: CDR1 DFQATT, CDR2 SNEGSKA (reference sequence). There are 13 residues in the CDR3. CDR3 coding DNA: TGCAGTGCTAGTAGGCAGGGTCTAGGGGGCTACACCTTC. As protein: CSASRQGLGGYTF.

The chain employs TRBV7-2 and TRBJ1-1; possible D gene TRBD1, 5 bases. The germline gives CDR1 SGHTA, CDR2 FQGNSA. V lost 2 bases and J 0 bases, leaving 19 bases between the germline ends. This CDR3 comprises 18 residues. In DNA, the CDR3 is TGTGCCAGCAGCTTAAATTGGAGGGGAGGCAGAATGAACACTGAAGCTTTCTTT. Translating it yields CASSLNWRGGRMNTEAFF.

The rearrangement links TRBV4-2 to TRBJ1-5, with 7 bases matching TRBD1. V was clipped by 3 bases and J by 2 bases; unmatched bases: 7. Germline V gene sequence: CDR1 LGHNA, CDR2 YNFKEQ. This CDR3 comprises 16 residues. The CDR3 loop reads CASSQGPGTGNQPQHF. The CDR3 region has the DNA TGTGCCAGCAGCCAGGGTCCCGGGACAGGCAATCAGCCCCAGCATTTT.

The rearrangement joins TRBV7-9 to TRBJ2-1; TRBD2 aligns across 15 bases. Germline lookup yields CDR1 SEHNR and CDR2 FQNEAQ (reference sequence). V shed 1 base, J shed 7 bases, and the junction held 8 bases outside the gene matches. This CDR3 is built from 18 residues. CDR3 in DNA: TGTGCCAGCAGCTTAGGGACTAGCGGGAGGGCCTTGTTGAATGAGCAGTTCTTC. Residues: CASSLGTSGRALLNEQFF. The complete variable domain, with remaining parts taken from reference TRBV7-9 and TRBJ2-1, reads DTGVSQNPRHKITKRGQNVTFRCDPISEHNRLYWYRQTLGQGPEFLTYFQNEAQLEKSRLLSDRFSAERPKGSFSTLEIQRTEQGDSAMYLCASSLGTSGRALLNEQFFGPGTRLTVL.

The chain is built from TRBV7-9 and TRBJ2-2, with 10 bases lining up with TRBD2. V lost 4 bases and J lost 4; bases outside the gene matches: 6. This CDR3 contains 16 residues. Germline CDR1 SEHNR, CDR2 FQNEAQ (reference sequence). Written as DNA, the CDR3 is TGTGCCAGCAGCTCCTCCGGGACTAGCGTCACCGGGGAGCTGTTTTTT. Residues: CASSSSGTSVTGELFF.

The chain recombines TRBV6-5 with TRBJ2-5; the D gene is possibly TRBD2 (6 bases). Germline V lookup: CDR1 MNHEY, CDR2 SVGAGI. CDR3 length equals 15 residues. V lost 2 bases, J lost 1 base, and 11 bases lay in between. CDR3 sequence: CASSYGRDRQETQYF. As DNA, the CDR3 is TGTGCCAGCAGTTACGGGCGGGACCGCCAAGAGACCCAGTACTTC.

The CDR3 DNA reads as TGTGCCAGCAGAGGCGTACAGGGGAGAGCCGGGGAGCTGTTTTTT. Residues: CASRGVQGRAGELFF. This chain links TRBV6-6 with TRBJ2-2; TRBD1 agrees at 7 bases. This CDR3 is 15 amino acids long. V gave up 6 bases and J gave up 6 bases; unmatched junction bases: 10. Germline V gene data show CDR1 as MNHNY and CDR2 as SVGAGI (reference sequence).

This clone showed up just a few times. The J gene is TRBJ2-7, the V gene TRBV7-9; 8 bases align to TRBD2. The CDR3 is 14 residues long. V shed 8 bases, J shed 2 bases, and the junction held 8 bases outside the gene matches. Germline V gene sequence: CDR1 SEHNR, CDR2 FQNEAQ (reference sequence). The CDR3, as DNA: TGTGCCAGCGCCCGCCCGGGAGGGCCCTACGAGCAGTACTTC. This sequence encodes CASARPGGPYEQYF.

The rearrangement links TRBV29-1 to TRBJ2-6; D remains ambiguous. The CDR3 totals 13 residues. CDR1 is SQVTM, CDR2 ANQGSEA, per germline. The CDR3 here is CSVSLSGANVLTF. The CDR3 DNA is TGCAGTGTCAGTCTCTCTGGGGCCAACGTCCTGACTTTC.

The chain carries TRBV15 and TRBJ1-1; D is perhaps TRBD1 (6 bases). The germline V gene encodes CDR1 LNHNV and CDR2 YYDKDF (reference sequence). The CDR3 runs 14 residues. The V end lost 1 base, the J end lost 9 bases, and 15 bases lay between the germline ends. For the CDR3, the DNA is TGTGCCACCAGCAGAGCTGGCAGGGGCGCCCAAGCTTTCTTT. Its translation is CATSRAGRGAQAFF. Complete variable domain (other parts from reference TRBV15 and TRBJ1-1): DAMVIQNPRYQVTQFGKPVTLSCSQTLNHNVMYWYQQKSSQAPKLLFHYYDKDFNNEADTPDNFQSRRPNTSFCFLDIRSPGLGDTAMYLCATSRAGRGAQAFFGQGTRLTVV.

The chain employs TRBV29-1 and TRBJ1-1, with 7 bases identical to TRBD1. J gave up 2 bases and V 5 bases, and 5 bases lay outside the gene matches. The CDR3 covers 13 residues. From germline, CDR1 is SQVTM and CDR2 ANQGSEA. The CDR3 loop reads CSVHRGLNTEAFF. Here the CDR3 DNA reads TGCAGCGTTCACAGGGGACTTAACACTGAAGCTTTCTTT.

The gene calls are TRBV2 and TRBJ2-7, with 8 bases fitting TRBD1. After removal of 5 bases from V and 1 base from J, the junction contained 4 bases not matched to a gene. Germline V gene sequence: CDR1 SNHLY, CDR2 FYNNEI. This CDR3 spans 14 amino acids. The CDR3 DNA follows: TGTGCCAGCAGTTGGGACAGGACTTCCTACGAGCAGTACTTC. Translated: CASSWDRTSYEQYF.

The chain uses TRBV25-1 and TRBJ1-2, with D unresolved. Trimming shortened V by 5 bases and J by 5 bases, and 18 bases separated the two germline ends. CDR3 size: 15 residues. Per germline, CDR1 MGHDK and CDR2 SYGVNS. The CDR3 sequence: CASSPDGRTGYGYTF. Here the CDR3 DNA reads TGTGCCAGCAGTCCTGATGGACGGACGGGATATGGCTACACCTTC.

This chain connects TRBV2 to TRBJ1-4; no reliable D call. Per the germline V gene, CDR1 is SNHLY and CDR2 is FYNNEI. V gave up 5 bases and J gave up 8 bases, with 12 bases separating them. The CDR3 runs 13 residues. CDR3 nucleotide sequence: TGTGCCAGCAGTACCCGGGAATGGGAAAAACTGTTTTTT. Translating it yields CASSTREWEKLFF.